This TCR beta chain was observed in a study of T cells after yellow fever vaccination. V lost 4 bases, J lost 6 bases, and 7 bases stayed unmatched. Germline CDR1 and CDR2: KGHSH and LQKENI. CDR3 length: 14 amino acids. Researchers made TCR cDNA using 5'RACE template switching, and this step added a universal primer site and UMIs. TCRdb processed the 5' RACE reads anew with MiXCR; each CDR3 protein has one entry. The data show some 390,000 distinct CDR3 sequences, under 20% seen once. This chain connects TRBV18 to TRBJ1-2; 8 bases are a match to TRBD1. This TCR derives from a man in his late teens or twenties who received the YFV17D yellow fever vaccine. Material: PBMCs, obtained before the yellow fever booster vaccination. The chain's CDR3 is CASSRRDRGDGYTF. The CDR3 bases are TGTGCCAGCTCACGCCGTGACAGGGGTGATGGCTACACCTTC.